This entry lists 29 T cell receptor beta chains sequenced from one sample in a study of Tregs in tolerant kidney transplant recipients. Repertoires were generated with immunoSEQ multiplex PCR, while TCRdb's copy carries only in-frame clones and drops some. The table for this sample gives 50,000 or so clones. Specimen: CD4+ T cells from blood, collected before the transplant. Source of these receptors: a human donor who received a combined kidney and bone marrow transplant.

Points on this clone: Read sequence stops 3 residues before the CDR3 end, and the germline J gene provides the missing end. The chain has TRBV19 and TRBJ1-1; D unresolved. CDR1 is LNHDA, CDR2 SQIVND, per germline (reference sequence). This CDR3 comprises 17 residues. V shed 1 base and J shed 0 bases, with 15 bases lying between them. Incomplete CDR3 DNA: TGTGCCAGTAGTATAGGGCCATACGGACTGATGAACACTGAA. Translation gives CASSIGPYGLMNTE. The whole CDR3 is CASSIGPYGLMNTEAFF.

Details on this clone: The DNA ends 3 residues before the CDR3 does, and the rest of the CDR3 is filled in from the germline J gene. This rearrangement joins TRBV7-2 to TRBJ1-1, with D hard to call. V shed 8 bases and J shed 1 base, with 11 bases lying between them. Germline-derived CDR1 and CDR2 are SGHTA and FQGNSA. The CDR3 consists of 13 residues. CDR3 loop: CASLSQRNTEAFF. The part of the CDR3 DNA that was read is TGTGCCAGCTTGAGCCAGCGGAACACTGAA.

As regards this clone: The missing CDR3 end, 3 residues past where the read stops, is filled in from the germline J gene. The V and J genes are TRBV7-2 and TRBJ2-5; tentatively, D is TRBD1 or TRBD2 (5 bases each). Trimming left V 2 bases short and J 2 bases short, with 9 bases between. The germline CDR1 and CDR2 sequences are SGHTA and FQGNSA. This CDR3 spans 14 amino acids. CDR3 bases read: TGTGCCAGCAGCTTATCAGGGAGTCAAGAGACC. It codes for CASSLSGSQET. The full-length CDR3 reads as CASSLSGSQETQYF.

CDR3 DNA, as far as it was read: TGCAGTGCCAGGGAGGACGGC. Translation: CSAREDG. From start to end, the CDR3 is CSAREDGYTF. The chain recombines TRBV20-1 with TRBJ1-2, with TRBD1 as a possible D gene (5 bases). The read terminates 3 residues before the CDR3 end, so the remaining end is supplied by the germline J gene. The CDR3 is made up of 10 amino acids. Germline V CDR1 and CDR2: DFQATT, SNEGSKA (reference sequence).

A note on this clone: The read finishes 3 residues shy of the CDR3 end, and the germline J gene is used to complete it. The V and J genes are TRBV18 and TRBJ2-3; 10 bases are shared with TRBD2. The CDR3 runs to 15 residues. Germline values: CDR1 KGHSH, CDR2 LQKENI. V shed 3 bases and J 2 bases; nucleotides not matched to a gene: 2. The covered CDR3 bases are TGTGCCAGCTCACCCACTAGCGGGGACACAGATACG. Encoded protein: CASSPTSGDTDT. The whole CDR3 sequence is CASSPTSGDTDTQYF.

To note about this clone: From the germline J gene comes the end of the CDR3, since the read stops 3 residues before it. The chain is built from TRBV11-2 and TRBJ2-3, with D possibly TRBD2 on 6 matching bases. CDR3 size: 14 residues. V was shortened by 4 bases and J by 0 bases, with 8 bases between the two germline ends. The V gene's germline CDR1 is SGHAT and CDR2 FQNNGV. CDR3 residues: CASSWSGSTDTQYF. CDR3 bases read: TGTGCCAGCAGCTGGAGCGGGAGCACAGATACG.

About this clone: Sequencing ends 3 residues short of the CDR3 end; the germline J gene provides the rest. The genes are TRBV6-2 or TRBV6-3 and TRBJ1-5; 9 positions match TRBD1. The CDR3 is 16 amino acids. Looked up from germline, CDR1 is MNHEY and CDR2 is SVGEGT. V was pared by 2 bases and J by 4 bases, with 6 bases of the junction left unmatched. The CDR3 bases that were read are TGTGCCAGCAGTTACGGCCGGGACAGGGAAAATCAGCCC. Protein sequence: CASSYGRDRENQP. From start to end, the CDR3 is CASSYGRDRENQPQHF.

To note about this clone: The read stops 3 residues short of the end of the CDR3; the missing end is completed from the germline J gene. The chain recombines TRBV10-2 with TRBJ1-1; a possible D gene is TRBD1 (6 bases). Germline values: CDR1 WSHSY, CDR2 SAAADI. Trimming shortened V by 6 bases and J by 3 bases, and 11 bases separated the two germline ends. The CDR3 has 13 residues. CDR3 sequence reads: CASSRDTYTEAFF. The sequenced part of the CDR3 DNA is TGCGCCAGCAGCCGGGACACCTACACTGAA.

Details on this clone: The read comes to an end 3 residues before the CDR3 does, leaving the germline J gene to fill in the end. V is TRBV7-2 and J is TRBJ2-2; D gene unclear. Per germline, CDR1 SGHTA and CDR2 FQGNSA. V lost 4 bases and J lost 0, with 6 bases in between. The CDR3 consists of 14 residues. The CDR3 DNA, read in part, is TGTGCCAGCAGCTCAACAGCGAACACCGGGGAG. It codes for CASSSTANTGE. The CDR3 in its entirety is CASSSTANTGELFF.

With respect to this clone: The CDR3 end falls 3 residues outside the read, so it is completed with the germline J gene. This chain links TRBV19 with TRBJ2-1; tentative D call: TRBD2 (7 bases). The germline gives CDR1 LNHDA, CDR2 SQIVND (reference sequence). V was cut by 7 bases and J by 2 bases, with 24 bases left in between. This CDR3 is 18 amino acids long. CDR3 loop: CASTLGGAGVVAYNEQFF. The sequenced CDR3 bases are TGTGCCAGTACCCTAGGGGGGGCGGGAGTGGTGGCCTACAATGAG.

Points on this clone: The read falls 3 residues short of the CDR3 end, and the missing part is taken from the germline J gene. The chain couples TRBV7-9 to TRBJ1-2; the D is unclear. The V gene's germline CDR1 is SEHNR and CDR2 FQNEAQ (reference sequence). This CDR3 spans 12 amino acids. This CDR3 reads CASSFTTGGYTF. Incomplete CDR3 DNA: TGTGCCAGCAGCTTTACGACGGGGGGC. The whole variable domain, filled in from reference TRBV7-9 and TRBJ1-2, reads DTGVSQNPRHKITKRGQNVTFRCDPISEHNRLYWYRQTLGQGPEFLTYFQNEAQLEKSRLLSDRFSAERPKGSFSTLEIQRTEQGDSAMYLCASSFTTGGYTFGSGTRLTVV.

For this clone: The missing CDR3 end, 3 residues past where the read stops, is filled in from the germline J gene. J is TRBJ2-3 and V is TRBV5-1; weak D call: TRBD1 (5 bases). Germline values: CDR1 SGHRS, CDR2 YFSETQ. The CDR3 contains 15 residues. Deletions cut 3 bases from V and 0 bases from J, with 11 bases between. The CDR3 sequence is CASSSRGTSTDTQYF. The CDR3 bases that were read are TGCGCCAGCAGCTCTAGGGGAACGAGCACAGATACG.

As for this clone: Read sequence stops 3 residues before the CDR3 end, and the germline J gene provides the missing end. This chain links TRBV7-6 with TRBJ2-7; 7 bases are shared with TRBD1. The CDR3 contains 14 residues. Losses at the gene ends were 5 bases for V and 3 bases for J; bases not matched to a gene: 7. CDR1 is SGHVS and CDR2 is FNYEAQ in the germline V gene. This chain's CDR3 is CASSRDRVSYEQYF. The CDR3 DNA, read in part, is TGTGCCAGCAGCCGTGACAGGGTGAGCTACGAG.

The DNA read from the CDR3 is TGTGCCAGCCGGAGGACAGAGACCAACGAA. It encodes CASRRTETNE. The entire CDR3 is CASRRTETNEAFF. The chain joins TRBV2 to TRBJ1-1, with D perhaps matching TRBD1 (6 bases). The sequence runs out 3 residues before the end of the CDR3; the remainder is reconstructed from the germline J gene. Germline CDR1 and CDR2: SNHLY and FYNNEI. The CDR3 loop spans 13 amino acids.

With respect to this clone: The read ends 3 residues before the CDR3 terminus; that terminus is restored from the germline J gene. The chain joins TRBV19 to TRBJ1-6; perhaps TRBD1 as D (5 bases). The CDR3 sequence is 14 residues long. Germline V CDR1 and CDR2: LNHDA, SQIVND (reference sequence). V lost 0 bases and J lost 10, with 10 bases in between. CDR3: CASSIDRETSPLHF. The covered CDR3 bases are TGTGCCAGTAGTATAGACAGGGAAACCTCACCC.

Comment on this clone: Read sequence stops 3 residues before the CDR3 end, and the germline J gene provides the missing end. This chain uses TRBV6-2 or TRBV6-3 with TRBJ1-1; TRBD1 might be the D (5 bases). V was clipped by 2 bases and J by 4 bases, with 11 bases between them. The V gene's germline CDR1 is MNHEY and CDR2 SVGEGT. The CDR3 contains 14 residues. The CDR3 bases that were read are TGTGCCAGCAGTTACGTGGGGGGTTCCACTGAA. This gives the protein CASSYVGGSTE. The entire CDR3 reads CASSYVGGSTEAFF.

Points on this clone: The junction departs from the called germline gene at one end, perhaps through a read error. The read stops 3 residues short of the end of the CDR3; the missing end is completed from the germline J gene. The chain joins TRBV13 to TRBJ2-7; D possibly corresponds to TRBD1 (6 bases). The CDR3 runs 14 residues. Germline loops: CDR1 PRHDT, CDR2 FYEKMQ (reference sequence). The covered CDR3 bases are TGTGCCAGCAGGTTAGCCGGACAGAGCTACGAG. Its protein product is CASRLAGQSYE. The entire CDR3 protein reads CASRLAGQSYEQYF.

On this clone itself: Read coverage stops 3 residues before the CDR3 terminus; the germline J gene supplies the remainder. The chain is built from TRBV7-9 and TRBJ2-7, with D perhaps TRBD1 (5 bases). The CDR3 loop spans 13 amino acids. Trimming removed 3 bases at V and 5 bases at J, with 11 bases between. The germline V gene encodes CDR1 SEHNR and CDR2 FQNEAQ (reference sequence). The CDR3: CASSLGPVDEQYF. The part of the CDR3 DNA that was read is TGTGCCAGCAGCTTGGGGCCGGTTGACGAG. The whole variable domain, filled in from reference TRBV7-9 and TRBJ2-7, reads DTGVSQNPRHKITKRGQNVTFRCDPISEHNRLYWYRQTLGQGPEFLTYFQNEAQLEKSRLLSDRFSAERPKGSFSTLEIQRTEQGDSAMYLCASSLGPVDEQYFGPGTRLTVT.

To note about this clone: With the read ending 3 residues before the CDR3 end, the germline J gene is used to fill in that end. This chain uses TRBV6-2 or TRBV6-3 with TRBJ2-7, with 9 bases aligning to TRBD1. The V gene's germline CDR1 is MNHEY and CDR2 SVGEGT. The CDR3 covers 14 residues. V lost 6 bases to trimming and J lost 0 bases; unmatched junction nucleotides: 3. The DNA read from the CDR3 is TGTGCCAGCAGCCGGGACAGGGTCTCCTACGAG. Protein: CASSRDRVSYE. The whole CDR3 reads CASSRDRVSYEQYF.

For this clone: From the germline J gene comes the end of the CDR3, since the read stops 3 residues before it. V and J are TRBV5-1 and TRBJ2-4; TRBD2 might be the D (5 bases). Germline V lookup: CDR1 SGHRS, CDR2 YFSETQ. The V end was cut by 0 bases, the J end by 8 bases, with 6 bases between. The CDR3 is made up of 12 amino acids. The CDR3 is CASSLAGDIQYF. CDR3 DNA (partial): TGCGCCAGCAGCTTGGCCGGGGACATT.

Concerning this clone: The CDR3 goes on 3 residues after the read ends, and that part is filled in from the germline J gene. The rearrangement uses TRBV2 and TRBJ2-3; unclear D gene. The CDR3 length is 15 residues. Trimming removed 6 bases at V and 0 bases at J, with 13 bases between. Germline lookup yields CDR1 SNHLY and CDR2 FYNNEI. CDR3 sequence reads: CASRKGSASTDTQYF. The covered CDR3 bases are TGTGCCAGCAGGAAGGGCTCCGCTAGCACAGATACG.

Worth noting for this clone: The CDR3 extends 3 residues past the end of the read, so its final part is completed from the germline J gene. This rearrangement joins TRBV2 to TRBJ1-2, with 7 bases aligning to TRBD1. There are 14 residues in the CDR3. The V segment lost 6 bases and the J segment 6 bases; nucleotides outside the gene matches: 10. CDR1 and CDR2 from the germline V gene are SNHLY and FYNNEI. Incomplete CDR3 DNA: TGTGCCAGCAGGTTGACAGGGTTTGAGGATGGC. Its protein is CASRLTGFEDG. The entire CDR3 protein reads CASRLTGFEDGYTF.

A note on this clone: The read ends 3 residues early relative to the CDR3; the germline J gene fills the gap. V and J are TRBV18 and TRBJ2-5; possible D gene TRBD1, 5 bases. The germline CDR1 and CDR2 sequences are KGHSH and LQKENI. Trimming pared 2 bases from V and 1 base from J, leaving 5 bases between. The CDR3 sequence is 13 residues long. The CDR3 spells CASSPGAQETQYF. The covered CDR3 bases are TGTGCCAGCTCACCAGGGGCCCAAGAGACC.

Note on this clone: The DNA ends 3 residues before the CDR3 does, and the rest of the CDR3 is filled in from the germline J gene. This rearrangement joins TRBV30 to TRBJ2-3, with D maybe TRBD2 (5 bases). Germline CDR1 GTSNPN, CDR2 SVGIG (reference sequence). The CDR3 is made up of 15 amino acids. With 3 bases removed from V and 4 bases from J, the gap between germline ends came to 17 bases. The part of the CDR3 DNA that was read is TGTGCCTGGAGGCCTGCAGGCGGGTTAGCAGATACG. It translates to CAWRPAGGLADT. The entire CDR3 protein is CAWRPAGGLADTQYF.

To note about this clone: The read finishes 3 residues shy of the CDR3 end, and the germline J gene is used to complete it. This chain joins TRBV7-2 and TRBJ2-3; D unresolved. Trimming pared 5 bases from V and 3 bases from J, leaving 9 bases between. The germline gives CDR1 SGHTA, CDR2 FQGNSA. The CDR3 is made up of 13 amino acids. The CDR3 bases that were read are TGTGCCAGCAGCCAGGCCCCTACAGATACG. It translates to CASSQAPTDT. The whole CDR3 reads CASSQAPTDTQYF.

The DNA read from the CDR3 is TGTGCCAGCAGCTCCGGGACAGGGGGCAAA. Encoded protein: CASSSGTGGK. The full CDR3 reads CASSSGTGGKAFF. V usage is TRBV7-7 and J usage is TRBJ1-1; 12 nucleotides align to TRBD1. The read stops 3 residues short of the end of the CDR3; the missing end is completed from the germline J gene. CDR1 and CDR2 (germline): SSHAT, FNYEAQ (reference sequence). The CDR3 covers 13 residues.

About this clone: The CDR3 end falls 3 residues outside the read, so it is completed with the germline J gene. The J gene is TRBJ1-4, the V gene TRBV20-1; TRBD1 matches 7 bases. CDR1 and CDR2 (germline): DFQATT, SNEGSKA (reference sequence). Trimming removed 2 bases from V and 8 bases from J; junction bases left unmatched: 5. This CDR3 region has 13 residues. The covered CDR3 bases are TGCAGTGCTAGAAACAGGGGCGAGGAAAAA. It specifies CSARNRGEEK. In full, the CDR3 is CSARNRGEEKLFF.

As to this clone: The read gets to within 3 residues of the CDR3 end, and the germline J gene fills in the rest. The chain links TRBV2 to TRBJ1-6; 7 nucleotides align to TRBD1. This CDR3 comprises 16 residues. The trim removed 6 bases at V and 0 bases at J, leaving 5 bases unmatched. Germline loops: CDR1 SNHLY, CDR2 FYNNEI. The DNA read from the CDR3 is TGTGCCAGCAGGGCGGACAGGCGCTCCTATAATTCACCC. Translated, it gives CASRADRRSYNSP. The whole CDR3 sequence reads CASRADRRSYNSPLHF.

Turning to this clone: From the germline J gene comes the end of the CDR3, since the read stops 3 residues before it. V and J are TRBV7-8 and TRBJ2-7; 9 bases are a match to TRBD1. The CDR3 extends over 15 amino acids. V was clipped by 1 base and J by 4 bases; unmatched bases: 5. Germline V gene lookup returns CDR1 SGHVS and CDR2 FQNEAQ. CDR3 bases read: TGTGCCAGCAGCTTAGAGTTTGGGACAGGGTACGAG. As protein: CASSLEFGTGYE. From start to end, the CDR3 is CASSLEFGTGYEQYF. The full variable domain, with the rest looked up from reference TRBV7-8 and TRBJ2-7, is GAGVSQSPRYKVAKRGQDVALRCDPISGHVSLFWYQQALGQGPEFLTYFQNEAQLDKSGLPSDRFFAERPEGSVSTLKIQRTQQEDSAVYLCASSLEFGTGYEQYFGPGTRLTVT.